There are a few counts of the clone carrying this TCR beta chain. There are 14 residues in the CDR3. Looked up from germline, CDR1 is SGHNT and CDR2 is YENEEA. V gave up 5 bases and J gave up 2 bases, with 9 bases separating them. This specimen comes from a study of blood T cell repertoires in COVID-19. Overall study: PBMCs, B-cell-depleted T cells, or T cells were the source of the cDNA or gDNA that made up the material.

Per the original data handling: It was from reference gene primer amplification that nucleated cell counts were estimated. TCRdb's copy holds only in-frame clones and misses some; the assay was immunoSEQ multiplex PCR. The V and J calls and the clone size are those of that table, but D and trimming were determined from the DNA. The sample shows about 200,000 clones, 88% of them seen only once. This rearrangement joins TRBV11-3 to TRBJ2-2; maybe TRBD1 (5 bases). The sequenced material came from peripheral blood. The origin of this receptor is a man younger than 35 with active or convalescent COVID-19. The CDR3 region is CASSLGQNTGELFF. CDR3 sequence (DNA): TGTGCCAGCAGCCTCGGACAAAACACCGGGGAGCTGTTTTTT.